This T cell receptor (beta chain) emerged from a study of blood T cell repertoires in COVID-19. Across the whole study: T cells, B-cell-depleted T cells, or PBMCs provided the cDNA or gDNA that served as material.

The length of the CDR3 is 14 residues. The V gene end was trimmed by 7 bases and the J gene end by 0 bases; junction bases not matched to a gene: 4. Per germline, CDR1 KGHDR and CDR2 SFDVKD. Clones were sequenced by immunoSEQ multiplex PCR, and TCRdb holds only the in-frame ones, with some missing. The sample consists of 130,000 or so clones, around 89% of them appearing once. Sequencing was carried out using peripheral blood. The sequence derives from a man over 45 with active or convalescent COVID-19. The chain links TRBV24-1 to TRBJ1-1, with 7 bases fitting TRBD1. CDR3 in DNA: TGTGCCACCAGGGCGACAGGGCTGAACACTGAAGCTTTCTTT. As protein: CATRATGLNTEAFF.